The 15 T cell receptor beta chains below all came from one sample that was sequenced in a study of blood T cell repertoires in COVID-19. Sequencing used immunoSEQ multiplex PCR; TCRdb keeps in-frame clones, though not all of them. The sample consists of about 87,000 clones, less than 80% of them appearing once. Sequencing was performed on peripheral blood. These receptors were taken from a woman between 50 and 59 years old with acute or convalescent COVID-19.

The rearrangement joins TRBV6-1 to TRBJ2-7; D is possibly TRBD1 (6 bases). Germline CDR1 is MNHNS and CDR2 is SASEGT. V was clipped by 2 bases and J by 2 bases, with 13 bases between them. This CDR3 contains 15 residues. CDR3 loop: CASSEWPGHTYEQYF. The CDR3 nucleotides read TGTGCCAGCAGTGAATGGCCGGGACATACCTACGAGCAGTACTTC.

The chain carries TRBV28 and TRBJ1-1, with D hard to call. Trimming cost V 7 bases and J 0 bases, with 9 bases left between them. CDR3 size: 13 residues. Germline V gene sequence: CDR1 MDHEN, CDR2 SYDVKM. Here the CDR3 DNA reads TGTGCCAGCAATGTGGGCATGAACACTGAAGCTTTCTTT. Translating gives CASNVGMNTEAFF.

V and J are TRBV9 and TRBJ1-2; 8 nucleotides align to TRBD1. This CDR3 has 13 residues. CDR1 and CDR2 from the germline V gene are SGDLS and YYNGEE. The J segment lost 8 bases and the V segment lost 0 bases, leaving 3 bases of the junction unmatched. In nucleotides, the CDR3 is TGTGCCAGCAGCGTAGCGGGACAGGTGGGCTACACCTTC. It is translated as CASSVAGQVGYTF.

The rearrangement links TRBV12-3 or TRBV12-4 to TRBJ2-7; D ambiguous. CDR3 length: 12 residues. The ends were cut back, 6 bases at V and 7 bases at J, with 13 bases in the middle. The CDR3, as DNA: TGTGCCAGCAGCACTTATGTCCGGGAGCAGTACTTC. Its protein is CASSTYVREQYF.

The V and J genes are TRBV7-2 and TRBJ2-3, with 11 bases lining up with TRBD2. The CDR3 loop spans 16 amino acids. V was clipped by 2 bases and J by 1 base; unmatched bases: 2. Germline CDR1 SGHTA, CDR2 FQGNSA. The DNA of the CDR3 is TGTGCCAGCAGCTTACTAGCGGGGGGCGGCACAGATACGCAGTATTTT. Translating gives CASSLLAGGGTDTQYF.

This chain uses TRBV5-5 with TRBJ2-5, with TRBD2 matching 9 bases. The trim removed 1 base at V and 5 bases at J, leaving 3 bases unmatched. Germline values: CDR1 SGHKS, CDR2 YYEKEE (reference sequence). This CDR3 is 14 amino acids long. In DNA form, the CDR3 reads TGTGCCAGCAGCTTGTTTCTAGCGGGGGAGACCCAGTACTTC. This translates into CASSLFLAGETQYF.

The chain uses TRBV20-1 and TRBJ1-2, with unresolved D. The V gene lost 5 bases and the J gene lost 5 bases, with 3 bases spanning the gap. The CDR3 has 9 amino acids. The germline CDR1 and CDR2 sequences are DFQATT and SNEGSKA (reference sequence). The CDR3 loop is CSASYGYTF. DNA for the CDR3: TGCAGTGCTTCATATGGCTACACCTTC.

The chain carries TRBV9 and TRBJ2-5, with TRBD2 matching 7 bases. J gave up 5 bases and V 0 bases, and 4 bases lay outside the gene matches. This CDR3 has 14 residues. Germline-derived CDR1 and CDR2 are SGDLS and YYNGEE. CDR3 loop: CASSVAGGGETQYF. The DNA for the CDR3 is TGTGCCAGCAGCGTAGCGGGGGGAGGGGAGACCCAGTACTTC.

CDR3 in amino acids: CASSLPGRGTTNEQFF. Written as DNA, the CDR3 is TGTGCCAGCAGTCTCCCGGGACGGGGGACGACCAATGAGCAGTTCTTC. This chain links TRBV28 with TRBJ2-1, with D possibly matching TRBD2 (6 bases). This CDR3 has 16 amino acids. CDR1 is MDHEN, CDR2 SYDVKM, per germline. With 5 bases removed from V and 6 bases from J, the gap between germline ends came to 20 bases.

This chain joins TRBV28 and TRBJ2-4; 8 bases agree with TRBD1. The germline V gene encodes CDR1 MDHEN and CDR2 SYDVKM. The CDR3 is 15 residues long. V dropped 4 bases and J dropped 0; count of bases not matched to a gene: 2. CDR3 sequence reads: CASSWTGLAKNIQYF. In nucleotides, the CDR3 is TGTGCCAGCAGTTGGACAGGGCTAGCCAAAAACATTCAGTACTTC.

This clone was counted between two and nine times. The chain is built from TRBV10-1 and TRBJ1-4, with 12 bases that match TRBD1. The CDR3 totals 20 residues. CDR1 WNHNN and CDR2 SYGVQD come from the germline V gene (reference sequence). V lost 4 bases, J lost 8 bases, and 20 bases stayed unmatched. CDR3: CASSGGTGGENGVFEEKLFF. The CDR3 DNA reads TGCGCCAGCAGTGGGGGGACAGGGGGCGAGAATGGAGTCTTCGAAGAAAAACTGTTTTTT.

The CDR3 nucleotides read TGCGCCAGCAGCGCCCGGACTGGGGAAATAATGAACACTGAAGCTTTCTTT. This encodes CASSARTGEIMNTEAFF. The chain uses TRBV4-1 and TRBJ1-1; no reliable D call. V lost 5 bases, J lost 0 bases, and 19 bases lay in between. Germline values: CDR1 MGHRA, CDR2 YSYEKL. The length of the CDR3 is 17 residues.

The chain recombines TRBV7-9 with TRBJ2-5; D gene unclear. The germline V gene encodes CDR1 SEHNR and CDR2 FQNEAQ (reference sequence). The germline V and J ends were trimmed by 6 bases and 1 base, with 6 bases remaining between them. There are 12 residues in the CDR3. The CDR3 sequence is CASSPSQETQYF. CDR3 DNA: TGTGCCAGCAGTCCTAGCCAAGAGACCCAGTACTTC.

In this sample, this clone turned up once. The rearrangement uses TRBV28 and TRBJ1-5; TRBD1 agrees at 8 bases. Germline V CDR1 and CDR2: MDHEN, SYDVKM. The CDR3 is 19 residues long. The junction had 19 bases not matched to a gene; V was cut back by 6 bases and J by 3 bases. In nucleotides, the CDR3 is TGTGCCAGCAGCCGTCCTTCAGGGGGCGGAGGATGGTACAATCAGCCCCAGCATTTT. This sequence encodes CASSRPSGGGGWYNQPQHF.

This chain links TRBV6-1 with TRBJ2-4, with D perhaps matching TRBD1 (7 bases). The V gene's germline CDR1 is MNHNS and CDR2 SASEGT. V shed 4 bases and J shed 10 bases, with 23 bases lying between them. The CDR3 totals 16 residues. This CDR3 is CASSAPWTGGVWIQYF. Written as DNA, the CDR3 is TGTGCCAGCAGTGCCCCATGGACAGGCGGGGTATGGATTCAGTACTTC.